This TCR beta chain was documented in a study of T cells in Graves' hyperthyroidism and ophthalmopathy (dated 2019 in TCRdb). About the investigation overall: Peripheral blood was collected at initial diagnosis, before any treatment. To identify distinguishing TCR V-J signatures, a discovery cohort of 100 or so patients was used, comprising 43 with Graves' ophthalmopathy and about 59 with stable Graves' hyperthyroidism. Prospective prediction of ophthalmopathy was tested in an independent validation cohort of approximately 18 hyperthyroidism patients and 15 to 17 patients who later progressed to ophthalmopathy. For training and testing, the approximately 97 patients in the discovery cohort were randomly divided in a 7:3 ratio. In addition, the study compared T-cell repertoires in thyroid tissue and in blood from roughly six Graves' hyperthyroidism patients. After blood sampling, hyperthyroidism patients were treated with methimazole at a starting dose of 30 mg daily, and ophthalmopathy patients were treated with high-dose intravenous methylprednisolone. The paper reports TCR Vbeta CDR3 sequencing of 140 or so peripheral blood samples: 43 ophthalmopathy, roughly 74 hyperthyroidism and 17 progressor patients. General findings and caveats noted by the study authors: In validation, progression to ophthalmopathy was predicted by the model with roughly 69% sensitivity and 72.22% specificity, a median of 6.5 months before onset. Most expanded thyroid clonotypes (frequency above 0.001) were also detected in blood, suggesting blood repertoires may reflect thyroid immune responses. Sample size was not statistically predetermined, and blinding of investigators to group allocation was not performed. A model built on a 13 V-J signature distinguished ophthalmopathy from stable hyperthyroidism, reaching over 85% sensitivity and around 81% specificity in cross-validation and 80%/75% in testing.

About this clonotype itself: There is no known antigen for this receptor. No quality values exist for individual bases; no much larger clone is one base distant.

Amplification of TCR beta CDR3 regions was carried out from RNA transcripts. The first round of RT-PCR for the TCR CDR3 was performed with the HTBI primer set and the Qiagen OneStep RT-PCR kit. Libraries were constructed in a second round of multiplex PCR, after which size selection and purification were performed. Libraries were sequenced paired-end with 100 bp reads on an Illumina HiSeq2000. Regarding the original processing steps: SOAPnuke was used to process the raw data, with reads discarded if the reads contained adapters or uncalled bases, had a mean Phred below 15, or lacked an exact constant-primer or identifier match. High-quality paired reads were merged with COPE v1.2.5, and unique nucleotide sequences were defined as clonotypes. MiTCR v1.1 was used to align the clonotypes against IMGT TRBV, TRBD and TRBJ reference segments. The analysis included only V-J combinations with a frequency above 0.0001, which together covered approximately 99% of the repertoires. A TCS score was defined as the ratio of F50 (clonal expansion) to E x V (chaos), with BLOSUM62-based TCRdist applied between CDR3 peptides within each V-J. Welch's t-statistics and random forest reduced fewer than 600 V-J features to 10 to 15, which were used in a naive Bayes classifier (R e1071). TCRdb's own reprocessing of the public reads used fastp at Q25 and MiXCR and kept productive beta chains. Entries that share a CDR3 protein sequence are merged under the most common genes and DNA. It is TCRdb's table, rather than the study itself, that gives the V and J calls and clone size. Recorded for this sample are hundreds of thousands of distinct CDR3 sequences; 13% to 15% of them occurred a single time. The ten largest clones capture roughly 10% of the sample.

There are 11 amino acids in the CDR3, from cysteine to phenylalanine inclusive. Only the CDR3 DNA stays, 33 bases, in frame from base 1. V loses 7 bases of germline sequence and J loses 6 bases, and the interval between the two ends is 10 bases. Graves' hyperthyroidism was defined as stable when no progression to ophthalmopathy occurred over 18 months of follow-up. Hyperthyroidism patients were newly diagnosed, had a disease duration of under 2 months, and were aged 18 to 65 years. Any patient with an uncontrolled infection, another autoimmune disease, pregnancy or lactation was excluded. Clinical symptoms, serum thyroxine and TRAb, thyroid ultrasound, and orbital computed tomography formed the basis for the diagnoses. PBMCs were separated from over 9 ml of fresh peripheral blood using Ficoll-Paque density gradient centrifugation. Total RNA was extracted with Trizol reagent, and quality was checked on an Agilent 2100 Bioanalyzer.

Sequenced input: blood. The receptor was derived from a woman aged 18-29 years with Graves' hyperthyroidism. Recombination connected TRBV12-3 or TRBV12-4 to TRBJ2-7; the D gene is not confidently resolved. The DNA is TGTGCCAGCACCGAATCTTCCGAGCAGTACTTC. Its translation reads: CASTESSEQYF.